The clone carrying this T cell receptor beta chain was observed a handful of times. As yet, its antigen is unknown. Each CDR3 protein gets one entry after TCRdb re-called the reads with MiXCR. Altogether around 130,000 distinct CDR3 sequences are present, about 24% being singletons, with the ten largest covering about 37%. The sample originates from a study of T cell repertoires in cytomegalovirus infection. Study-wide context: A matching HLA type, together with CMV infection, was signaled by public TCR beta signatures.

The germline V and J ends were trimmed by 2 bases and 3 bases, with 14 bases remaining between them. Germline lookup yields CDR1 MNHNY and CDR2 SVGAGI (reference sequence). The CDR3 consists of 15 residues. General study points: Cumulative frequency (of public TCR beta family members) identified carriers of CMV plus the relevant HLA. Clonotypes of TCR beta that were HLA-C-restricted and CMV-specific dominated the ex vivo response.

The source of this sequence is a human donor in good health (CMV status not recorded). Some clones in this sample may be carry-over from other donors' samples. The rearrangement links TRBV6-6 to TRBJ2-7; unclear D gene. Material: PBMCs, sequenced either directly or after in vitro stimulation (not recorded which). Here the CDR3 DNA reads TGTGCCAGCAGTTACGCCGATGGGATGGGCTACGAGCAGTACTTC. This translates into CASSYADGMGYEQYF.